The clone carrying this TCR beta chain was detected only a few times. The antigen is undetermined. Sequenced by immunoSEQ multiplex PCR; TCRdb stores in-frame clones only, minus some. Among around 60,000 clones listed, 70% to 80% were seen once. The sample originates from a study of vaccination effects on CD4 cells after COVID-19. Background on the study: Researchers reported culturing a few million PBMC in each well, adding around 10 IU/ml IL-2 and roughly 10 ug/ml peptides. Study-wide points: Both infection-induced and vaccine-induced clones contracted markedly at late post-vaccination timepoints.

An approximately nine-day culture period preceded the isolation of CD4+ T cells. No vaccinee had earlier SARS-CoV-2 infection, and nucleocapsid antibodies were negative. Half-medium changes using IL-2 medium occurred on days 3 and 7. The V gene lost 1 base and the J gene lost 7 bases, with 7 bases spanning the gap. Germline-derived CDR1 and CDR2 are SGHVS and FQNEAQ. CDR3 length equals 12 residues. The TCR originated in a human donor who received a COVID-19 vaccine. The chain combines TRBV7-8 with TRBJ1-2, with a tentative D call TRBD1 (6 bases). The sample consisted of CD4+ T cells from PBMCs cultured without peptide, taken before COVID-19 vaccination. In DNA form, the CDR3 reads TGTGCCAGCAGCTTAGGAGGGGGTGGCTACACCTTC. Translated: CASSLGGGGYTF.